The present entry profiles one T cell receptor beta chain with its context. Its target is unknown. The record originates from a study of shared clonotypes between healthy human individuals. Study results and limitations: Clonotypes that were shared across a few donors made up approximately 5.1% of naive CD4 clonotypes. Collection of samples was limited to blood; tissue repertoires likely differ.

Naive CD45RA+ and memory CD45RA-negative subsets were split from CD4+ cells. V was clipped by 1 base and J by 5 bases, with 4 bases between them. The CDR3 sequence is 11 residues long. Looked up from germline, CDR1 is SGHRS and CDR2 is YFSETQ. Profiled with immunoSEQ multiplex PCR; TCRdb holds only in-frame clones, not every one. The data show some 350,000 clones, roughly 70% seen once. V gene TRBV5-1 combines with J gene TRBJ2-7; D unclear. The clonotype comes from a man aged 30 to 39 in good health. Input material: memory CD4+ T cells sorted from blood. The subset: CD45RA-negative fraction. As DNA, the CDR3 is TGCGCCAGCAGCTTGAAGCACGAGCAGTACTTC. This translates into CASSLKHEQYF.